This TCR beta chain came from a study of CXCR3 chemokines and chemotherapy response in bladder cancer. TCRdb reprocessed the PCR reads via MiXCR and lists one record per CDR3 protein. The data hold about 8,900 distinct CDR3 sequences, with 23% observed a single time. Per the germline V gene, CDR1 is MNHEY and CDR2 is SVGAGI. V trimming: 5 bases; J trimming: 5 bases; junction bases outside the gene matches: 8. The CDR3 has 15 amino acids. This clonotype was counted a few times. A far larger clone is a single base away, which makes a read error likely. The specimen was collected from a patient whose treatment included neoadjuvant chemotherapy. This TCR was sampled from a human donor with bladder cancer that did not respond to neoadjuvant chemotherapy. The chain couples TRBV6-5 to TRBJ2-3; 9 bases are a match to TRBD2. CDR3 loop: CASSDAGGLKDTQYF. For the CDR3, the DNA is TGTGCCAGCAGTGATGCGGGGGGGCTGAAAGATACGCAGTATTTT.